This T cell receptor beta chain was obtained from a study of cytomegalovirus exposure and HLA in healthy donors. The study, taken as a whole, reports: Most sequenced TCRs were rare (though some public TCRs occurred in many donors).

A single count supports this clone. Antigen unknown. A multiplex PCR was run with 60 Vbeta primers and 13 Jbeta primers. Method: immunoSEQ multiplex PCR; TCRdb's copy keeps in-frame clones and lacks some. The sample carries around 180,000 clones, around 85% recorded once. Germline V gene lookup returns CDR1 MGHDK and CDR2 SYGVNS. The CDR3 is made up of 15 amino acids. V gave up 3 bases and J gave up 3 bases; unmatched junction bases: 4. The TCR sequence derives from a boy younger than 10 in good health and CMV-seronegative. What was sequenced was PBMCs. V and J are TRBV25-1 and TRBJ1-4, with 7 bases matching TRBD1. The CDR3 sequence is CASSDNRGSNEKLFF. CDR3 DNA: TGTGCCAGCAGTGACAACAGGGGCTCTAATGAAAAACTGTTTTTT. The whole variable domain, filled in from reference TRBV25-1 and TRBJ1-4, reads EADIYQTPRYLVIGTGKKITLECSQTMGHDKMYWYQQDPGMELHLIHYSYGVNSTEKGDLSSESTVSRIRTEHFPLTLESARPSHTSQYLCASSDNRGSNEKLFFGSGTQLSVL.